These T cell receptor beta chains were read from a single sample in a study of blood T cell repertoires in COVID-19. TCRdb's copy holds only in-frame clones and misses some; the assay was immunoSEQ multiplex PCR. The sample carries roughly 120,000 clones, roughly nine tenths recorded once. The material sequenced was peripheral blood. These receptors came from a man between 65 and 85 years old who had recovered from COVID-19. CDR3s include the opening cysteine and the closing phenylalanine or tryptophan. D genes are given only for firm matches. Some rows have no size entry. The others give once, few or many, or a class for an expanded clone.

>TRBJ2-7|TRBV30|-|-
CAWSVGTRTEQYF
TGTGCCTGGAGTGTAGGGACACGGACCGAGCAGTACTTC
>TRBJ1-2|TRBV14|-|few
CASSRPGGDYGYTF
TGTGCCAGCAGCCGTCCCGGGGGAGACTATGGCTACACCTTC
>TRBJ2-7|TRBV28|TRBD1|-
CASSRPGQRYEQYF
TGTGCCAGCAGCAGACCGGGACAGCGCTACGAGCAGTACTTC
>TRBJ2-1|TRBV5-1|-|-
CASSLRQGSYNEQFF
TGCGCCAGCAGCTTGAGGCAGGGCTCCTACAATGAGCAGTTCTTC
>TRBJ2-1|TRBV18|TRBD2|-
CASSPPGTSGNYNEQFF
TGTGCCAGCTCACCCCCAGGTACTAGCGGTAATTACAATGAGCAGTTCTTC
>TRBJ2-2|TRBV3-1/TRBV3-2|-|-
CASSQELLTGELFF
TGTGCCAGCAGCCAAGAATTATTAACCGGGGAGCTGTTTTTT
>TRBJ2-1|TRBV25-1|-|-
CASSEWAASSYNEQFF
TGTGCCAGCAGTGAATGGGCTGCCTCCTCCTACAATGAGCAGTTCTTC
>TRBJ2-5|TRBV5-4|-|once
CASSRDNYQETQYF
TGTGCCAGCAGCCGGGACAACTACCAAGAGACCCAGTACTTC
>TRBJ1-1|TRBV11-2|-|-
CASSATPQNTEAFF
TGTGCCAGCAGCGCGACACCACAGAACACTGAAGCTTTCTTT
>TRBJ2-3|TRBV5-4|-|-
CASSLQRSASTDTQYF
TGTGCCAGCAGCTTGCAGCGGTCAGCTAGCACAGATACGCAGTATTTT
>TRBJ2-5|TRBV19|TRBD2|-
CASSPGLAGGGWETQYF
TGTGCCAGTAGCCCGGGACTAGCGGGAGGAGGATGGGAGACCCAGTACTTC
>TRBJ2-5|TRBV7-8|TRBD1|once
CASSSSRDRGQETQYF
TGTGCCAGCAGCTCGTCCCGGGACAGGGGTCAAGAGACCCAGTACTTC
>TRBJ2-7|TRBV7-2|TRBD1|-
CASRWDRVREQYF
TGTGCCAGCAGGTGGGACAGGGTGCGCGAGCAGTACTTC
>TRBJ2-5|TRBV9|TRBD1|-
CASSVTGGVGETQYF
TGTGCCAGCAGCGTAACAGGGGGAGTTGGAGAGACCCAGTACTTC
>TRBJ2-7|TRBV24-1|-|-
CATSDYRDEQYF
TGTGCCACCAGTGATTACAGGGACGAGCAGTACTTC
>TRBJ2-3|TRBV20-1|-|-
CSAGPLLNF
TGCAGTGCTGGGCCGCTTCTAAATTTT
>TRBJ2-5|TRBV14|TRBD2|-
CASSQRTSGKQETQYF
TGTGCCAGCAGCCAGAGGACTAGCGGTAAACAAGAGACCCAGTACTTC
>TRBJ2-1|TRBV10-3|TRBD2|-
CATHAGEGESPPDNEQFF
TGTGCCACCCACGCCGGGGAGGGAGAGAGCCCCCCTGACAATGAGCAGTTCTTC
>TRBJ1-1|TRBV9|TRBD1|-
CASSVAGQGGEAFF
TGTGCCAGCAGCGTAGCTGGGCAGGGGGGTGAAGCTTTCTTT
>TRBJ1-1|TRBV6-5|-|once
CASSLSGGFTEAFF
TGTGCCAGCAGCCTCTCGGGGGGGTTCACTGAAGCTTTCTTT
>TRBJ2-3|TRBV5-1|TRBD2|-
CASSISGMSTDTQYF
TGCGCCAGCAGCATCAGCGGGATGAGCACAGATACGCAGTATTTT
>TRBJ1-6|TRBV10-3|TRBD1|-
CAISEVQGVSPLHF
TGTGCCATCAGTGAGGTCCAGGGGGTTTCACCCCTCCACTTT
>TRBJ1-6|TRBV5-1|-|-
CASSLGQNSLLHF
TGCGCCAGCAGCTTGGGACAAAATTCACTCCTCCACTTT
>TRBJ1-5|TRBV4-1|TRBD1|few
CASSQDESRTGRGNQPQHF
TGCGCCAGCAGCCAAGATGAGTCGCGGACAGGGAGAGGCAATCAGCCCCAGCATTTT
>TRBJ1-3|TRBV28|-|-
CASVSPDSGNTIYF
TGTGCCAGCGTAAGCCCTGACTCTGGAAACACCATATATTTT
>TRBJ1-2|TRBV6-5|TRBD1|-
CASSYPDRANGYTF
TGTGCCAGCAGTTACCCGGACAGGGCCAATGGCTACACCTTC